The 9 T cell receptor beta chains reported below all come from one sample, sequenced in a study of blood T cell repertoires in COVID-19. Method: immunoSEQ multiplex PCR; TCRdb's copy keeps in-frame clones and lacks some. The sample records some 11,000 clones, 73% being singletons. Material for sequencing was peripheral blood. The source is a human donor in a cohort sampled during active COVID-19.

The chain combines TRBV18 with TRBJ2-7; D is possibly TRBD1 (7 bases). CDR3 length: 22 amino acids. The germline CDR1 and CDR2 sequences are KGHSH and LQKENI. Trimming removed 6 bases at V and 3 bases at J, with 39 bases between. This CDR3 is CASSPATGSESGVRGHLYEQYF. In nucleotides, the CDR3 is TGTGCCAGCTCTCCGGCGACAGGGTCAGAGTCGGGGGTAAGGGGCCATCTCTACGAGCAGTACTTC.

The chain is built from TRBV28 and TRBJ1-2; TRBD1 matches at 10 bases. In germline, CDR1 is MDHEN, CDR2 SYDVKM. This CDR3 is 15 amino acids long. The V segment lost 7 bases and the J segment 4 bases; nucleotides outside the gene matches: 9. For the CDR3, the DNA is TGTGCCAGCATTGCCCCGGGACAGGGGAGCTATGGCTACACCTTC. Translation gives CASIAPGQGSYGYTF.

The chain links TRBV7-2 to TRBJ2-7; a weak D match, TRBD2 (6 bases). In germline, CDR1 is SGHTA, CDR2 FQGNSA. Deletions cut 2 bases from V and 0 bases from J, with 11 bases between. The CDR3 runs to 15 residues. CDR3: CASSLFPSASYEQYF. Here the CDR3 DNA reads TGTGCCAGCAGCTTATTTCCTAGCGCCTCCTACGAGCAGTACTTC.

This chain uses TRBV6-2 or TRBV6-3 with TRBJ2-5; 9 bases agree with TRBD2. This CDR3 has 17 amino acids. Germline CDR1 and CDR2: MNHEY and SVGEGT. Unmatched junction bases numbered 12, after V lost 5 bases and J lost 2 bases. CDR3 bases: TGTGCCAGCAGTGGGAAGAGGCTAGCGGGACCTCAAGAGACCCAGTACTTC. Translated, it gives CASSGKRLAGPQETQYF.

The chain uses TRBV10-1 and TRBJ2-5; D is ambiguous. The CDR3 sequence is 12 residues long. V was shortened by 7 bases and J by 1 base, with 7 bases between the two germline ends. From germline, CDR1 is WNHNN and CDR2 SYGVQD (reference sequence). The CDR3 DNA reads as TGCGCCAGCACCCCGAGCCAAGAGACCCAGTACTTC. Encoded protein: CASTPSQETQYF.

The J gene is TRBJ2-7, the V gene TRBV15, with D possibly being TRBD1 (6 bases). CDR3 length: 13 amino acids. V lost 9 bases and J 2 bases, leaving 14 bases between the germline ends. Germline V gene data show CDR1 as LNHNV and CDR2 as YYDKDF (reference sequence). The CDR3 DNA follows: TGTGCCACGGGCGCGGACAGACCCTACGAGCAGTACTTC. Amino acids: CATGADRPYEQYF.

Here the CDR3 reads CASSAGLLKETQYF. In nucleotides, the CDR3 is TGTGCCAGCAGTGCGGGACTACTTAAAGAGACCCAGTACTTC. The genes are TRBV2 and TRBJ2-5; TRBD2 agrees at 7 bases. Germline trimming cut 4 bases from V and 3 bases from J; bases unmatched to any gene: 5. Looked up from germline, CDR1 is SNHLY and CDR2 is FYNNEI. The CDR3 sequence is 14 residues long. The full variable domain, in which reference TRBV2 and TRBJ2-5 provide the parts outside the CDR3, is EPEVTQTPSHQVTQMGQEVILRCVPISNHLYFYWYRQILGQKVEFLVSFYNNEISEKSEIFDDQFSVERPDGSNFTLKIRSTKLEDSAMYFCASSAGLLKETQYFGPGTRLLVL.

This chain links TRBV30 with TRBJ1-5; D unresolved. V was shortened by 5 bases and J by 8 bases, with 13 bases between the two germline ends. The germline CDR1 and CDR2 sequences are GTSNPN and SVGIG (reference sequence). The CDR3 has 12 residues. DNA of the CDR3: TGTGCCTGGGGACGGGGAGGAGAGCCCCAGCATTTT. It specifies CAWGRGGEPQHF. Supplemented by reference TRBV30 and TRBJ1-5, the full variable domain reads SQTIHQWPATLVQPVGSPLSLECTVEGTSNPNLYWYRQAAGRGLQLLFYSVGIGQISSEVPQNLSASRPQDRQFILSSKKLLLSDSGFYLCAWGRGGEPQHFGDGTRLSIL.

The V call is TRBV19, the J call TRBJ2-1, with 7 bases identical to TRBD1. The junction had 8 bases not matched to a gene; V was cut back by 3 bases and J by 6 bases. The germline V gene encodes CDR1 LNHDA and CDR2 SQIVND (reference sequence). This CDR3 comprises 15 residues. CDR3 DNA sequence: TGTGCCAGTAGTATGATGAAGGGGGCATTCAATGAGCAGTTCTTC. This translates into CASSMMKGAFNEQFF.